The 23 T cell receptor beta chains below come from one sample, sequenced in a study of cytomegalovirus exposure and HLA in healthy donors. Researchers ran the PCR with 60 Vbeta and 13 Jbeta primers. The repertoire was sequenced with immunoSEQ multiplex PCR; TCRdb's copy has only in-frame clones and lacks some. The sample carries some 110,000 clones, 65% to 80% recorded once. The sample comprised PBMCs. Receptors originate from a man between 60 and 75 years old in good health and CMV-seronegative.

The count of this clone is one. The DNA for the CDR3 is TGTGCCAGCAGCTTGTCAGGGTCCGTCTCTGGGGCCAACGTCCTGACTTTC. Its translation is CASSLSGSVSGANVLTF. This chain connects TRBV11-2 to TRBJ2-6; a possible D gene is TRBD1 (5 bases). This CDR3 spans 17 amino acids. Trimming removed 3 bases at V and 0 bases at J, with 12 bases between. CDR1 is SGHAT, CDR2 FQNNGV, per germline.

The chain uses TRBV10-3 and TRBJ1-2, with a possible D match to TRBD1 (5 bases). Germline V gene data show CDR1 as ENHRY and CDR2 as SYGVKD. Trimming took off 3 bases at V and 3 bases at J, with 14 bases between the two ends. The CDR3 has 15 residues. CDR3 in DNA: TGTGCCATCAGTGAAGCCGGTGGCAGGGACTATGGCTACACCTTC. It is translated as CAISEAGGRDYGYTF.

CDR3 sequence: CASSSRTGAWPKYV. The DNA of the CDR3 is TGTGCCAGCAGTTCCCGGACAGGTGCCTGGCCGAAGTACGTC. This rearrangement joins TRBV2 to TRBJ2-7, with 7 bases aligning to TRBD1. Germline V gene lookup returns CDR1 SNHLY and CDR2 FYNNEI. The CDR3 is made up of 14 amino acids. The trim removed 5 bases at V and 11 bases at J, leaving 15 bases unmatched.

The V and J genes are TRBV2 and TRBJ1-2; TRBD1 aligns across 8 bases. Trimming cost V 9 bases and J 2 bases; bases outside gene matches: 5. The CDR3 extends over 13 amino acids. Germline lookup yields CDR1 SNHLY and CDR2 FYNNEI. DNA for the CDR3: TGTGCCAGTGGACAGGGAAGGAACTATGGCTACACCTTC. This translates into CASGQGRNYGYTF. Combining the CDR3 with reference TRBV2 and TRBJ1-2 gives the whole variable domain EPEVTQTPSHQVTQMGQEVILRCVPISNHLYFYWYRQILGQKVEFLVSFYNNEISEKSEIFDDQFSVERPDGSNFTLKIRSTKLEDSAMYFCASGQGRNYGYTFGSGTRLTVV.

The V and J genes are TRBV5-4 and TRBJ1-2; the D gene is possibly TRBD1 (6 bases). Germline CDR1 and CDR2: SGHNT and YYREEE (reference sequence). This CDR3 is built from 15 residues. V lost 0 bases and J 4 bases, leaving 13 bases between the germline ends. As DNA, the CDR3 is TGTGCCAGCAGCTTGGTATCAGGGGCTGGCTATGGCTACACCTTC. Amino acids: CASSLVSGAGYGYTF.

V and J are TRBV5-4 and TRBJ2-3; no definite D call. This CDR3 is built from 13 residues. CDR1 and CDR2 from the germline V gene are SGHNT and YYREEE (reference sequence). Trimming cost V 2 bases and J 0 bases, with 4 bases left between them. The CDR3 DNA sequence: TGTGCCAGCAGCTTAACTAGCACAGATACGCAGTATTTT. Its protein product is CASSLTSTDTQYF.

This chain connects TRBV11-2 to TRBJ1-1; D possibly corresponds to TRBD1 (5 bases). Germline V gives CDR1 SGHAT, CDR2 FQNNGV. The V gene lost 2 bases and the J gene lost 1 base, with 8 bases spanning the gap. The CDR3 has 14 residues. CDR3 protein: CASSLFTGNTEAFF. The CDR3 DNA reads as TGTGCCAGCAGCTTATTTACAGGGAACACTGAAGCTTTCTTT.

This chain connects TRBV28 to TRBJ1-3; D remains ambiguous. Germline CDR1 is MDHEN and CDR2 is SYDVKM. With 5 bases removed from V and 0 bases from J, the gap between germline ends came to 11 bases. The CDR3 loop spans 15 amino acids. The CDR3: CASSKQVRSGNTIYF. The CDR3 region has the DNA TGTGCCAGCAGTAAGCAGGTTCGCTCTGGAAACACCATATATTTT. Full variable domain (outside the CDR3, taken from reference TRBV28 and TRBJ1-3): DVKVTQSSRYLVKRTGEKVFLECVQDMDHENMFWYRQDPGLGLRLIYFSYDVKMKEKGDIPEGYSVSREKKERFSLILESASTNQTSMYLCASSKQVRSGNTIYFGEGSWLTVV.

V gene TRBV5-8 combines with J gene TRBJ1-3; D unresolved. The CDR3 has 13 amino acids. CDR1 is SGHTS and CDR2 is YDEGEE in the germline V gene. V lost 4 bases, J lost 7 bases, and 12 bases lay in between. The CDR3 is CASSDGPRNTIYF. DNA for the CDR3: TGTGCCAGCAGCGATGGGCCCCGCAACACCATATATTTT.

CDR3 protein: CAGRAPRDTEAFF. The CDR3 coding sequence is TGTGCCGGAAGGGCCCCGAGGGACACTGAAGCTTTCTTT. The chain uses TRBV6-1 and TRBJ1-1; D unclear. From germline, CDR1 is MNHNS and CDR2 SASEGT. This CDR3 is built from 13 residues. V was clipped by 11 bases and J by 3 bases, with 16 bases between them.

The genes are TRBV7-2 and TRBJ2-2; perhaps TRBD2 as D (5 bases). The CDR3 has 15 amino acids. The germline CDR1 and CDR2 sequences are SGHTA and FQGNSA. V shed 4 bases and J shed 3 bases, with 12 bases lying between them. The CDR3 sequence is CASSSRWGDTGELFF. The CDR3 DNA is TGTGCCAGCAGCTCAAGGTGGGGAGACACCGGGGAGCTGTTTTTT.

The count of this clone is one. V gene TRBV19 combines with J gene TRBJ1-5; 7 bases are a match to TRBD1. V shed 6 bases, J shed 1 base, and the junction held 6 bases outside the gene matches. The CDR3 runs 15 residues. The V gene's germline CDR1 is LNHDA and CDR2 SQIVND (reference sequence). The CDR3 reads CASSGTVQSNQPQHF. CDR3 in DNA: TGTGCCAGTAGCGGGACAGTCCAAAGCAATCAGCCCCAGCATTTT.

This chain joins TRBV9 and TRBJ2-5, with 8 bases lining up with TRBD2. V trimming: 4 bases; J trimming: 4 bases; junction bases outside the gene matches: 12. Germline lookup yields CDR1 SGDLS and CDR2 YYNGEE. This CDR3 has 16 amino acids. CDR3 coding DNA: TGTGCCAGCAGCTCGAATACCGGGACTAGTGGAGAGACCCAGTACTTC. Its translation: CASSSNTGTSGETQYF.

The chain couples TRBV7-2 to TRBJ1-6; 10 bases align to TRBD1. The CDR3 has 16 amino acids. Germline V gene data show CDR1 as SGHTA and CDR2 as FQGNSA. Losses at the gene ends were 1 base for V and 10 bases for J; bases not matched to a gene: 7. CDR3: CASSLEGTGVYSPLHF. The CDR3 DNA is TGTGCCAGCAGCTTAGAAGGGACAGGGGTGTACTCACCCCTCCACTTT.

V usage is TRBV19 and J usage is TRBJ1-4; unclear D gene. The CDR3 has 16 amino acids. V dropped 5 bases and J dropped 6 bases, with 19 bases sitting between them. Germline V gives CDR1 LNHDA, CDR2 SQIVND (reference sequence). This chain's CDR3 is CASSDTGGTAYEKLFF. The CDR3, as DNA: TGTGCCAGTAGTGACACCGGTGGAACGGCGTATGAAAAACTGTTTTTT.

The V gene is TRBV4-3, the J gene TRBJ1-2; 9 bases match TRBD1. This CDR3 is built from 17 residues. Germline V gives CDR1 LGHNA, CDR2 YSLEER. Germline trimming cut 4 bases from V and 8 bases from J; bases unmatched to any gene: 17. As DNA, the CDR3 is TGCGCCAGCAGCCGTACAATTACAGGGGGCGCTGGGGGAGGCTACACCTTC. Translating gives CASSRTITGGAGGGYTF.

This clone appeared a single time. The J gene is TRBJ1-5, the V gene TRBV30, with 7 bases fitting TRBD1. Germline values: CDR1 GTSNPN, CDR2 SVGIG (reference sequence). The CDR3 sequence is 14 residues long. Germline trimming cut 0 bases from V and 5 bases from J; bases unmatched to any gene: 4. This CDR3 is CAWSVQGIDQPQHF. CDR3 in DNA: TGTGCCTGGAGTGTACAGGGGATCGATCAGCCCCAGCATTTT.

The rearrangement links TRBV28 to TRBJ2-1; 13 bases agree with TRBD2. This CDR3 contains 14 residues. Germline loops: CDR1 MDHEN, CDR2 SYDVKM. The V gene end was trimmed by 7 bases and the J gene end by 10 bases; junction bases not matched to a gene: 7. CDR3 nucleotides: TGTGCCAGCACCCGACTAGCGGGGGGAGAAGAGCAGTTCTTC. It encodes CASTRLAGGEEQFF.

The chain is built from TRBV19 and TRBJ1-5, with D perhaps TRBD1 (6 bases). Trimming stripped 3 bases from V and 4 bases from J, with 13 bases between. The CDR3 runs to 15 residues. Germline CDR1 reads LNHDA; CDR2 reads SQIVND (reference sequence). The CDR3 loop reads CASSIYTGPNQPQHF. CDR3 nucleotides: TGTGCCAGTAGTATTTATACAGGGCCTAATCAGCCCCAGCATTTT.

The CDR3 is CASSQWRTEAFF. CDR3 nucleotides: TGTGCCAGCAGCCAATGGAGGACTGAAGCTTTCTTT. J is TRBJ1-1 and V is TRBV7-9; D gene unclear. There are 12 residues in the CDR3. V lost 5 bases to trimming and J lost 5 bases, with 9 bases between them. The germline CDR1 and CDR2 sequences are SEHNR and FQNEAQ (reference sequence).

The V call is TRBV7-9, the J call TRBJ1-4; D perhaps matches TRBD1 (6 bases). Germline CDR1 and CDR2: SEHNR and FQNEAQ (reference sequence). The V and J ends lost 11 bases and 0 bases respectively, with 10 bases between them. The length of the CDR3 is 13 residues. The CDR3 sequence: CAGGGATNEKLFF. In DNA form, the CDR3 reads TGTGCCGGGGGCGGTGCAACTAATGAAAAACTGTTTTTT.

The rearrangement uses TRBV5-1 and TRBJ2-1, with a possible D match to TRBD1 (6 bases). V lost 1 base, J lost 8 bases, and 7 bases lay in between. The CDR3 spans 12 residues. Germline-derived CDR1 and CDR2 are SGHRS and YFSETQ. The CDR3 nucleotides are TGCGCCAGCAGCTTGCAGGGGTATGAGCAGTTCTTC. It yields the protein CASSLQGYEQFF.

This chain connects TRBV5-1 to TRBJ2-5, with 7 positions matching TRBD2. CDR3 length equals 14 residues. Germline V CDR1 and CDR2: SGHRS, YFSETQ. After removal of 0 bases from V and 5 bases from J, the junction contained 4 bases not matched to a gene. The CDR3 loop is CASSLGFGGETQYF. The CDR3 coding sequence is TGCGCCAGCAGCTTGGGGTTCGGGGGGGAGACCCAGTACTTC.